This T cell receptor beta chain is from a study of T-cell reconstitution after alpha-beta-depleted transplantation in children. Study-wide results and limits: Expanded clones from the graft, numbering several hundred, reportedly supplied alpha-beta T cells about two months after transplant. A year post-transplant, T-cell counts and diversity derived mostly from newly produced T cells. Some patients' high day-60 TCRbeta diversity was traced to surviving recipient T cells and thymic progenitors.

Germline values: CDR1 MNHEY, CDR2 SVGAGI. V trimming: 1 base; J trimming: 9 bases; junction bases outside the gene matches: 9. This CDR3 is built from 16 residues. This clonotype has a count of ten or more. Antigen unknown. The TCRbeta library was prepared with unique molecular identifiers. TCRdb re-analysed the PCR reads in MiXCR, keeping a single row per CDR3 protein. The table lists about 870,000 distinct CDR3 sequences, 15% to 20% of them singletons. The rearrangement joins TRBV6-5 to TRBJ2-1, with TRBD2 matching over 10 bases. This sequence was found in a male patient younger than 18 who had a stem cell transplant for acute lymphoblastic leukemia, so the T cells may come from the graft donor. The material sequenced was PBMCs, mostly from graft donor cells, taken 360 days after TCRalphabeta/CD19-depleted stem cell transplant. The CDR3 sequence is CASSYLTSGKGSEQFF. The CDR3 DNA reads TGTGCCAGCAGTTACTTAACTAGCGGGAAGGGCAGTGAGCAGTTCTTC.